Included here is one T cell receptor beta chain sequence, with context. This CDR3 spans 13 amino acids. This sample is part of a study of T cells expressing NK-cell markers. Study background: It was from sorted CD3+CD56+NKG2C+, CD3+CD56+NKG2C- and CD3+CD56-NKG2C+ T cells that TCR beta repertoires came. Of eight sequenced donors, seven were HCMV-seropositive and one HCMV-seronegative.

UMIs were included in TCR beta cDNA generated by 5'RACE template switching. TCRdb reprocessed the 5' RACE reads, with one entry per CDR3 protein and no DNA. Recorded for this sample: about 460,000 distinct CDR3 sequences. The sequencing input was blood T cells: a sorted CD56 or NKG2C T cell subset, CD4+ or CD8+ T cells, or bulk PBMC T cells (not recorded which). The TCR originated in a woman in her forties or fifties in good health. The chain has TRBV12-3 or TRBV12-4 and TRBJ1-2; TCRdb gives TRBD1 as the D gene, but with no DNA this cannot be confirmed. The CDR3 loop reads CASSLRQGSGYTF.